The entry below describes one TCR beta chain. Its antigen has not been determined. Within one base of it there is no much larger clone, and no base qualities were kept. These data originate in a study of T cells in Graves' hyperthyroidism and ophthalmopathy (dated by TCRdb to about 2019). Regarding the study in general: Peripheral blood samples were taken at the time of initial diagnosis, prior to any treatment. TCR V-J signatures able to tell the groups apart were searched for in a discovery cohort of 90 to 100 patients, of whom over 40 had Graves' ophthalmopathy and about 60 had stable Graves' hyperthyroidism. Whether ophthalmopathy could be predicted prospectively was tested in an independent validation cohort made up of approximately 19 hyperthyroidism patients plus 17 patients who later progressed to ophthalmopathy. The 90 to 100 discovery patients were randomly split 7:3 into training and test sets. In addition, the study compared T-cell repertoires in thyroid tissue and in blood from six Graves' hyperthyroidism patients. Following sampling, methimazole starting at 30 mg daily was given to hyperthyroidism patients, and high-dose intravenous methylprednisolone was given to ophthalmopathy patients. According to the paper, TCR Vbeta CDR3 sequencing was carried out on approximately 140 peripheral blood samples, which came from around 43 ophthalmopathy, under 80 hyperthyroidism and approximately 17 progressor patients. Broad study findings and their caveats: No statistical method was used to fix the sample size in advance, and group allocation was not hidden from the investigators. A model built on a 13 V-J signature distinguished ophthalmopathy from stable hyperthyroidism, reaching around 88% sensitivity and about 81% specificity in cross-validation and 80%/75% in testing. Blood samples also contained most of the expanded thyroid clonotypes (frequency above 0.001), which suggests that blood repertoires may reflect thyroid immune responses. In validation, progression to ophthalmopathy was predicted by the model with 65% to 71% sensitivity and around 75% specificity, a median of approximately 7.1 months before onset.

Stable Graves' hyperthyroidism was defined as no progression to ophthalmopathy during 18 months of follow-up. The hyperthyroidism patients were between 18 and 65 years old and newly diagnosed, with a disease duration of less than 2 months. Patients with uncontrolled infections, other autoimmune diseases, pregnancy or lactation were excluded. Diagnoses were established on the basis of clinical symptoms, serum thyroxine and TRAb, thyroid ultrasound, and orbital computed tomography. PBMCs were isolated from about 10 ml of fresh peripheral blood by Ficoll-Paque density gradient centrifugation. Total RNA was extracted using Trizol reagent, and RNA quality was assessed on an Agilent 2100 Bioanalyzer. Unmatched junction bases come to 6, with V trimmed by 8 bases and J by 5 bases. Reading from cysteine to phenylalanine, the CDR3 counts 13 amino acids. Of the read, only the CDR3 DNA is kept; its 39 bases are in frame from base 1. CDR1 and CDR2 are drawn from the germline V gene (reference sequence): LGHDT, YNNKEL.

Amplification of TCR beta CDR3 regions was carried out from RNA transcripts. The first round of RT-PCR for the TCR CDR3 was performed with the HTBI primer set and the Qiagen OneStep RT-PCR kit. The libraries were constructed in a second round of multiplex PCR and then size-selected and purified. Sequencing of the libraries was done on an Illumina HiSeq2000 using paired-end 100 bp reads. The authors processed their data as follows. Raw data were processed with SOAPnuke, discarding reads with adapters, uncalled bases, mean Phred below 15, or no exact constant-primer or identifier match. High-quality paired reads were merged with COPE v1.2.5, and unique nucleotide sequences were defined as clonotypes. MiTCR v1.1 was used to align clonotypes to the IMGT TRBV, TRBD and TRBJ reference segments. Only V-J combinations with frequency above 0.0001, covering about 99% of repertoires, were analysed. A TCS score was defined as the ratio of F50 (clonal expansion) to E x V (chaos), with BLOSUM62-based TCRdist applied between CDR3 peptides within each V-J. Welch's t-statistics and random forest reduced roughly 500 V-J features to fewer than 15, which were used in a naive Bayes classifier (R e1071). TCRdb took the public reads, trimmed them with fastp at Q25, ran MiXCR for clone calling and kept in-frame beta chains. All rows with the same CDR3 protein become a single entry with the most common DNA and genes. The V and J calls were determined by TCRdb, not by the authors. The sample table shows roughly 510,000 distinct CDR3 sequences, and less than 25% are seen once. The ten largest clones represent around 27% of the sample.

The chain couples TRBV3-1 to TRBJ1-5; 7 nucleotides in the junction match TRBD1. The sample comprised blood. The receptor was isolated from a man aged 18 to 30 with Graves' hyperthyroidism. In nucleotide form, the sequence is TGTGCCAGCGCGACAGGGTTGGATCAGCCCCAGCATTTT. Translated, this is CASATGLDQPQHF.